Below, 20 T cell receptor beta chains from the same sample are listed, as sequenced in a study of blood T cell repertoires in COVID-19. Here immunoSEQ multiplex PCR was the method, and the copy in TCRdb shows in-frame clones only, minus some. This repertoire shows about 270,000 clones, 70% to 85% found once; its top ten account for roughly 1.6%. Sequenced input: peripheral blood. The source of these receptors is a human donor with COVID-19, enrolled during active disease. The donor label of this sample is uncertain.

V is TRBV7-9 and J is TRBJ2-1; tentatively, D is TRBD2 (6 bases). The V end lost 4 bases, the J end lost 10 bases, and 14 bases lay between the germline ends. Germline V gene lookup returns CDR1 SEHNR and CDR2 FQNEAQ (reference sequence). The CDR3 loop spans 13 amino acids. Here the CDR3 DNA reads TGTGCCAGCAGCTCAGGAGGGCCGGGAGAGCAGTTCTTC. It encodes CASSSGGPGEQFF.

The genes are TRBV11-2 and TRBJ1-1, with D maybe TRBD1 (5 bases). V was pared by 4 bases and J by 0 bases, with 9 bases between. CDR1 and CDR2 (germline): SGHAT, FQNNGV. This CDR3 has 14 amino acids. The CDR3 reads CASSSVGVNTEAFF. The CDR3 DNA reads TGTGCCAGCAGCTCGGTAGGGGTGAACACTGAAGCTTTCTTT.

The V gene is TRBV20-1, the J gene TRBJ1-4; 8 nucleotides agree with TRBD1. This CDR3 is built from 17 residues. V dropped 3 bases and J dropped 4; count of bases not matched to a gene: 13. The germline V gene encodes CDR1 DFQATT and CDR2 SNEGSKA (reference sequence). CDR3 sequence reads: CSASSVRGRTNNEKLFF. The CDR3, as DNA: TGCAGTGCTAGTAGCGTCAGGGGGCGGACAAATAATGAAAAACTGTTTTTT.

The chain couples TRBV14 to TRBJ2-1, with D perhaps matching TRBD2 (6 bases). Germline CDR1 SGHDN, CDR2 FVKESK. The CDR3 totals 16 residues. V was shortened by 5 bases and J by 6 bases, with 20 bases between the two germline ends. The CDR3: CASSGKRGKEGNEQFF. The CDR3 nucleotides are TGTGCCAGCAGCGGGAAACGGGGGAAGGAGGGCAATGAGCAGTTCTTC.

This clone was observed a few times. The chain is built from TRBV6-5 and TRBJ2-3; TRBD2 agrees at 7 bases. The CDR3 length is 14 residues. From germline, CDR1 is MNHEY and CDR2 SVGAGI. V trimming: 10 bases; J trimming: 1 base; junction bases outside the gene matches: 8. The DNA of the CDR3 is TGTGCCACCCGGGGTCTAGCGGGCACAGATACGCAGTATTTT. Protein product: CATRGLAGTDTQYF.

This chain uses TRBV28 with TRBJ2-3; D uncertain. The CDR3 contains 9 residues. CDR1 is MDHEN, CDR2 SYDVKM, per germline. V lost 6 bases and J 13 bases, leaving 8 bases between the germline ends. CDR3 residues: CASSPNEYF. The DNA for the CDR3 is TGTGCCAGCAGCCCTAACGAGTATTTT.

V is TRBV4-1 and J is TRBJ1-4; TRBD1 might be the D (5 bases). The CDR3 length is 15 residues. V was cut by 4 bases and J by 13 bases, with 22 bases left in between. Germline-derived CDR1 and CDR2 are MGHRA and YSYEKL. The CDR3 protein is CASSLADRSVVGLFF. CDR3 DNA sequence: TGCGCCAGCAGCCTGGCCGACAGATCGGTAGTAGGACTGTTTTTT.

The chain links TRBV19 to TRBJ2-1, with 9 bases matching TRBD2. V lost 9 bases to trimming and J lost 9 bases; unmatched junction nucleotides: 15. The CDR3 spans 15 residues. Germline loops: CDR1 LNHDA, CDR2 SQIVND (reference sequence). Here the CDR3 DNA reads TGTGCCAGCCGCAAGACTAGCGGCGGCTCGGGTGAGCAGTTCTTC. Its protein product is CASRKTSGGSGEQFF.

This chain joins TRBV7-9 and TRBJ2-1; D might be TRBD2 (6 bases). V lost 1 base and J lost 6, with 10 bases in between. The germline V gene has CDR1 SEHNR and CDR2 FQNEAQ (reference sequence). This CDR3 is built from 14 residues. The CDR3 sequence: CASSLVLAPNEQFF. The CDR3 bases are TGTGCCAGCAGCTTAGTCCTAGCGCCCAATGAGCAGTTCTTC.

The rearrangement links TRBV21-1 to TRBJ1-1; the table's D call TRBD1 went unverified against the DNA. TRBV21-1 is an annotated pseudogene. The CDR3 is 15 residues long. DNA of the CDR3: TGTGCCAGCAGCCCGCGGACAGAAATGAACACTGAAGCTTTCTTT. It is translated as CASSPRTEMNTEAFF.

The J gene is TRBJ1-5, the V gene TRBV3-1 (or the pseudogene TRBV3-2); the match to TRBD1 covers 9 bases. Germline CDR1 and CDR2: LGHDT and YNNKEL (reference sequence). The CDR3 spans 15 residues. V lost 1 base and J lost 2; bases outside the gene matches: 0. CDR3 DNA sequence: TGTGCCAGCAGCCAAGGGGACAGGGGCAATCAGCCCCAGCATTTT. Its translation: CASSQGDRGNQPQHF.

This clone was observed a single time. The chain has TRBV3-1 (or the pseudogene TRBV3-2) and TRBJ2-6; possible D gene TRBD1, 5 bases. The V and J ends lost 1 base and 0 bases respectively, with 16 bases between them. This CDR3 region has 19 residues. Germline V gene data show CDR1 as LGHDT and CDR2 as YNNKEL (reference sequence). The CDR3: CASSQVLGAPLSGANVLTF. CDR3 nucleotides: TGTGCCAGCAGCCAAGTTTTAGGGGCACCCCTCTCTGGGGCCAACGTCCTGACTTTC.

In this sample, this clone turned up once. The CDR3 sequence: CASSPAGLGAPMNTEAFF. CDR3 DNA: TGTGCCAGCAGTCCCGCTGGCCTAGGGGCGCCTATGAACACTGAAGCTTTCTTT. This chain connects TRBV6-6 to TRBJ1-1, with TRBD1 as a possible D gene (5 bases). CDR3 size: 18 residues. Trimming removed 5 bases at V and 0 bases at J, with 22 bases between. The germline V gene encodes CDR1 MNHNY and CDR2 SVGAGI (reference sequence).

This chain links TRBV19 with TRBJ1-1; 9 nucleotides agree with TRBD1. Germline V gives CDR1 LNHDA, CDR2 SQIVND (reference sequence). The V and J ends lost 10 bases and 1 base, in that order; junction bases with no gene match: 13. The CDR3 loop spans 16 amino acids. CDR3 nucleotide sequence: TGTGCCACCAACGACCCACAGGGGGCAGGGAACACTGAAGCTTTCTTT. As protein: CATNDPQGAGNTEAFF.

Here the CDR3 DNA reads TGTGCCAGCAGTATGTTTCAGGGGCGCCGGCATGAGCAGTTCTTC. This gives the protein CASSMFQGRRHEQFF. J is TRBJ2-1 and V is TRBV27; D may be TRBD1 (6 bases). Germline CDR1 and CDR2: MNHEY and SMNVEV (reference sequence). This CDR3 has 15 amino acids. V lost 5 bases and J lost 8, with 19 bases in between.

This clone was counted between two and nine times. This chain uses TRBV15 with TRBJ2-3, with 9 bases identical to TRBD2. Germline loops: CDR1 LNHNV, CDR2 YYDKDF (reference sequence). The trim removed 3 bases at V and 4 bases at J, leaving 5 bases unmatched. CDR3 length equals 15 residues. CDR3 DNA sequence: TGTGCCACCAGCAGGCGGGGGACTAGCCCAGATACGCAGTATTTT. Protein product: CATSRRGTSPDTQYF.

The chain has TRBV12-1 and TRBJ2-1; TRBD2, as called in the table, went unchecked against the DNA. TRBV12-1 is annotated as a pseudogene. This CDR3 is 13 amino acids long. The CDR3 protein is CASSIFLSDEQFF. The CDR3, as DNA: TGTGCCAGCAGCATTTTCCTTAGCGATGAGCAGTTCTTC.

The chain recombines TRBV18 with TRBJ2-1; D remains unclear. CDR3 length equals 15 residues. Trimming removed 6 bases from V and 1 base from J, with 13 bases in between. Germline V gene data show CDR1 as KGHSH and CDR2 as LQKENI. The CDR3 sequence: CASSRQAQSYNEQFF. CDR3 nucleotide sequence: TGTGCCAGCTCCCGGCAGGCCCAATCCTACAATGAGCAGTTCTTC. Full variable domain (outside the CDR3, taken from reference TRBV18 and TRBJ2-1): NAGVMQNPRHLVRRRGQEARLRCSPMKGHSHVYWYRQLPEEGLKFMVYLQKENIIDESGMPKERFSAEFPKEGPSILRIQQVVRGDSAAYFCASSRQAQSYNEQFFGPGTRLTVL.

The genes are TRBV6-1 and TRBJ1-1; the D gene is possibly TRBD1 (5 bases). Deletions cut 2 bases from V and 5 bases from J, with 12 bases between. CDR1 and CDR2 from the germline V gene are MNHNS and SASEGT. The CDR3 is 14 residues long. CDR3 residues: CASSERPGRTEAFF. The CDR3 region has the DNA TGTGCCAGCAGTGAAAGGCCAGGGAGGACTGAAGCTTTCTTT.

CDR3: CASREPGQTNEKLFF. In nucleotides, the CDR3 is TGTGCCAGCAGGGAACCGGGACAGACTAATGAAAAACTGTTTTTT. This chain links TRBV28 with TRBJ1-4, with 7 bases matching TRBD1. Trimming took 6 bases from V and 2 from J; bases not matched to a gene: 6. This CDR3 region has 15 residues. The germline V gene has CDR1 MDHEN and CDR2 SYDVKM.